The source of this T cell receptor beta chain is a study of cytomegalovirus exposure and HLA in healthy donors. Across the whole study: HLA-typed donors were the source of tens of millions of unique TCRs, which an early data release held.

In the PCR, 60 Vbeta and 13 Jbeta primers were used. The table came from immunoSEQ multiplex PCR; TCRdb's copy has only in-frame clones and leaves some out. The table lists about 170,000 clones, about 82% of them singletons. Study-wide findings and caveats: Rarity marked most TCR sequences, yet some public TCRs occurred in many donors. A later analysis showed TCR association rates differing by HLA locus, peaking at DRB1 and lowest at HLA-C.

About this clone: Its antigen remains unknown.

The CDR3 runs to 16 residues. Germline lookup yields CDR1 MNHEY and CDR2 SVGAGI. J lost 9 bases, V lost 4 bases, and 14 bases had no gene match. This sequence joins TRBV6-5 and TRBJ2-1, with TRBD2 matching over 8 bases. The TCR comes from a male donor in good health and CMV-seronegative. Sample: PBMCs. CDR3 DNA: TGTGCCAGCAGTTTTCAGTCCGGGACTAGTGACGGTGAGCAGTTCTTC. Protein: CASSFQSGTSDGEQFF.